The following is a T cell receptor (beta chain) sequence with its context. Germline CDR1 is LNHNV and CDR2 is YYDKDF (reference sequence). V lost 6 bases and J 6 bases, leaving 14 bases between the germline ends. The CDR3 is 13 amino acids. The method was immunoSEQ multiplex PCR; TCRdb's version includes in-frame clones alone and lacks a portion of them. The sample lists 65,000 to 90,000 clones, approximately 98% occurring once. The source of the sample is a study of technical replicates of blood from several donors. Sequences were obtained from T cells isolated from PBMCs. The sequence was obtained from a human donor in good health. This chain connects TRBV15 to TRBJ1-1, with a weak D call TRBD1 (6 bases). CDR3 amino acids: CATRPRGGAEAFF. The CDR3 coding sequence is TGTGCCACCAGGCCCAGGGGAGGGGCTGAAGCTTTCTTT.